Following are 5 T cell receptor beta chains from one sample sequenced in a study of cytomegalovirus exposure and HLA in healthy donors. 60 Vbeta and 13 Jbeta primers were used in PCR. TCRdb's table, derived via immunoSEQ multiplex PCR, lists solely in-frame clones and lacks some. Here the sample spans around 130,000 clones, about 80% being singletons. The sequencing input was PBMCs. Receptors were obtained from a woman in her thirties or forties in good health and CMV-seronegative.

This CDR3 is CASSQEFGPPQPQHF. The CDR3 coding sequence is TGCGCCAGCAGCCAAGAATTTGGGCCACCTCAGCCCCAGCATTTT. The J gene is TRBJ1-5, the V gene TRBV4-1; unclear D gene. This CDR3 has 15 residues. The V gene lost 0 bases and the J gene lost 6 bases, with 12 bases spanning the gap. Germline V gives CDR1 MGHRA, CDR2 YSYEKL.

V and J are TRBV28 and TRBJ2-1; no definite D call. CDR1 and CDR2 (germline): MDHEN, SYDVKM. Trimming took 9 bases from V and 0 from J, leaving 9 bases between them. CDR3 size: 13 residues. CDR3 loop: CASSKSSYNEQFF. In DNA form, the CDR3 reads TGTGCCAGTTCCAAGAGCTCCTACAATGAGCAGTTCTTC.

This clone was detected only a few times. The J gene is TRBJ2-5, the V gene TRBV2; TRBD1 is a possible D gene (7 bases). V lost 5 bases and J 2 bases, leaving 15 bases between the germline ends. The CDR3 loop spans 15 amino acids. Per the germline V gene, CDR1 is SNHLY and CDR2 is FYNNEI. The CDR3 DNA reads as TGTGCCAGCAGTCCTGGCAGGGGGAGGCAAGAGACCCAGTACTTC. This codes for CASSPGRGRQETQYF.

The rearrangement links TRBV6-6 to TRBJ2-7; a possible D gene is TRBD1 (6 bases). Trimming removed 4 bases at V and 3 bases at J, with 19 bases between. This CDR3 is 16 amino acids long. The germline gives CDR1 MNHNY, CDR2 SVGAGI (reference sequence). The CDR3 protein is CASSSVVGQRNYEQYF. The CDR3 DNA is TGTGCCAGCAGTTCGGTAGTCGGACAGAGAAACTACGAGCAGTACTTC.

The chain uses TRBV28 and TRBJ1-2; D unclear. Per germline, CDR1 MDHEN and CDR2 SYDVKM. The CDR3 is 15 residues long. Trimming shortened V by 2 bases and J by 4 bases, and 14 bases separated the two germline ends. The CDR3 reads CASSLRTPGLYGYTF. The CDR3 bases are TGTGCCAGCAGTTTACGAACCCCAGGCCTCTATGGCTACACCTTC.